This T cell receptor beta chain was found in a study of blood T cell repertoires in COVID-19. In the study overall: COVID-19 samples from acute and convalescent phases originated in the United States, Italy and Spain. T cells, B-cell-depleted T cells, or PBMCs supplied cDNA or gDNA.

Germline V gene lookup returns CDR1 SGHNT and CDR2 YENEEA. With 1 base clipped from V and 3 bases from J, the junction kept 6 bases outside the gene matches. This CDR3 region has 16 residues. In its sample, this clone was seen a few times. Original data processing: Amplification of reference gene primers provided the estimated nucleated cell counts. The data were produced by immunoSEQ multiplex PCR, yet TCRdb's version contains in-frame clones alone and is incomplete. From that table come the V and J calls and clone size; the DNA was used to work out D and trimming. The sample carries nearly 80,000 clones, roughly 80% recorded once.

This sequence was found in a woman in her sixties or seventies with acute or convalescent COVID-19. The genes are TRBV11-3 and TRBJ2-1; the match to TRBD2 covers 7 bases. The sample was peripheral blood. The CDR3 sequence: CASSLAGGANYNEQFF. CDR3 coding DNA: TGTGCCAGCAGCTTAGCGGGGGGAGCAAACTACAATGAGCAGTTCTTC.